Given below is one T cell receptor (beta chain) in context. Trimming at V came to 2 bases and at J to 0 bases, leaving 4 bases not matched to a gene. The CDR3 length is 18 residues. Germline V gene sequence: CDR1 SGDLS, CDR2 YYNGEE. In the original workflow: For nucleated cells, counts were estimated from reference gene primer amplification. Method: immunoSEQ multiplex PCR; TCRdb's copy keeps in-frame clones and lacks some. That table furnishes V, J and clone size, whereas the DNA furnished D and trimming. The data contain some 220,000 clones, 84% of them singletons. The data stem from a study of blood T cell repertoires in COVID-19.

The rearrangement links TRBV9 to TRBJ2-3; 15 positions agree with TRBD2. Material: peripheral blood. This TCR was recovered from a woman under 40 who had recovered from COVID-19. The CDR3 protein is CASSVGLAGGPSTDTQYF. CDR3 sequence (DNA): TGTGCCAGCAGCGTGGGACTAGCGGGGGGACCTAGCACAGATACGCAGTATTTT.